Following are 14 T cell receptor beta chains from one sample sequenced in a study of blood T cell repertoires in COVID-19. Using immunoSEQ multiplex PCR, the repertoire was profiled, and TCRdb retains in-frame clones only, with some absent. The data hold about 370,000 clones, with around 89% observed a single time. The specimen sequenced was peripheral blood. The receptors here all came from a woman in her twenties or thirties with COVID-19, enrolled during active disease.

CDR3 DNA: TGTGCCAGCAGCCTAACGGGGGGGGCGCCTCACAATGAGCAGTTCTTC. Its protein is CASSLTGGAPHNEQFF. The chain recombines TRBV28 with TRBJ2-1; 8 bases align to TRBD2. Germline loops: CDR1 MDHEN, CDR2 SYDVKM. The CDR3 runs to 16 residues. V lost 6 bases, J lost 5 bases, and 12 bases stayed unmatched.

This chain connects TRBV10-1 to TRBJ2-2; 7 bases fit TRBD2. The junction had 5 bases not matched to a gene; V was cut back by 4 bases and J by 0 bases. The germline CDR1 and CDR2 sequences are WNHNN and SYGVQD (reference sequence). The CDR3 is 16 residues long. The CDR3 DNA is TGCGCCAGCAGTGGGACCGGGACTACGAACACCGGGGAGCTGTTTTTT. The encoded protein is CASSGTGTTNTGELFF.

The DNA of the CDR3 is TGTGCCAGTAGTATCGACAGAAATTCACCCCTCCACTTT. Translation: CASSIDRNSPLHF. The chain recombines TRBV19 with TRBJ1-6, with D perhaps TRBD1 (5 bases). The V end was cut by 3 bases, the J end by 7 bases, with 7 bases between. Germline-derived CDR1 and CDR2 are LNHDA and SQIVND (reference sequence). The CDR3 is 13 residues long.

This chain connects TRBV5-6 to TRBJ1-4, with a tentative D call TRBD1 (5 bases). Germline V gives CDR1 SGHDT, CDR2 YYEEEE. V was trimmed by 3 bases and J by 4 bases, leaving 13 bases between them. The CDR3 loop spans 15 amino acids. The CDR3 nucleotides read TGTGCCAGCAGCTCTATTTGGACACTTAATGAAAAACTGTTTTTT. Translating gives CASSSIWTLNEKLFF.

The chain uses TRBV7-2 and TRBJ2-7; D gene unclear. Between the trimmed V and J ends, which lost 1 base and 5 bases, there was a span of 9 bases. The length of the CDR3 is 13 residues. Germline CDR1 is SGHTA and CDR2 is FQGNSA. CDR3 coding DNA: TGTGCCAGCAGCTTAGGGCCCCTGAACGAGCAGTACTTC. Translated: CASSLGPLNEQYF.

This clone was detected only a few times. The rearrangement joins TRBV19 to TRBJ1-3, with D possibly being TRBD1 (6 bases). CDR3 length: 15 amino acids. The ends were cut back, 5 bases at V and 0 bases at J, with 11 bases in the middle. CDR1 and CDR2 (germline): LNHDA, SQIVND (reference sequence). The CDR3 region is CASSPAGDSGNTIYF. The CDR3 DNA reads TGTGCCAGTAGTCCGGCAGGGGACTCTGGAAACACCATATATTTT.

The J gene is TRBJ1-1, the V gene TRBV29-1, with D possibly TRBD1 on 5 matching bases. The CDR3 is 14 residues long. Germline-derived CDR1 and CDR2 are SQVTM and ANQGSEA. Trimming removed 3 bases from V and 1 base from J, with 12 bases in between. The CDR3 nucleotides read TGCAGCGTTGAGAAGGGGACTCGGAACACTGAAGCTTTCTTT. It specifies CSVEKGTRNTEAFF.

V gene TRBV29-1 combines with J gene TRBJ1-4; no reliable D call. Trimming took 7 bases from V and 7 from J, leaving 22 bases between them. CDR1 and CDR2 (germline): SQVTM, ANQGSEA. The CDR3 contains 15 residues. CDR3 region: CSAMDTALGGEKLFF. DNA for the CDR3: TGCAGCGCCATGGATACAGCCCTCGGAGGTGAAAAACTGTTTTTT. The variable domain in full, with the rest retrieved from reference TRBV29-1 and TRBJ1-4, is SAVISQKPSRDICQRGTSLTIQCQVDSQVTMMFWYRQQPGQSLTLIATANQGSEATYESGFVIDKFPISRPNLTFSTLTVSNMSPEDSSIYLCSAMDTALGGEKLFFGSGTQLSVL.

As for this clone: The same CDR3 arises from other DNA sequences in this sample as well. V is TRBV27 and J is TRBJ1-1; 10 positions agree with TRBD1. The V segment lost 3 bases and the J segment 8 bases; nucleotides outside the gene matches: 3. Germline lookup yields CDR1 MNHEY and CDR2 SMNVEV (reference sequence). The CDR3 loop spans 13 amino acids. The chain's CDR3 is CASSFGTGAEAFF. The CDR3 DNA is TGTGCCAGCAGTTTCGGGACAGGGGCCGAAGCTTTCTTT.

The genes are TRBV27 and TRBJ2-1; tentatively, D is TRBD2 (8 bases). V was pared by 5 bases and J by 8 bases, with 31 bases between. The CDR3 runs to 19 residues. Looked up from germline, CDR1 is MNHEY and CDR2 is SMNVEV (reference sequence). The CDR3 loop is CASSPRTGPGWTSIDEQFF. The CDR3 bases are TGTGCCAGCAGTCCCAGGACAGGCCCCGGTTGGACTAGCATAGATGAGCAGTTCTTC.

The chain employs TRBV7-2 and TRBJ2-2; 11 nucleotides align to TRBD2. Trimming at V came to 2 bases and at J to 8 bases, leaving 7 bases not matched to a gene. CDR1 and CDR2 (germline): SGHTA, FQGNSA. CDR3 size: 16 residues. CDR3 region: CASSLKLAGVSGELFF. The CDR3 coding sequence is TGTGCCAGCAGCTTAAAACTAGCGGGGGTTTCAGGGGAGCTGTTTTTT.

V gene TRBV28 combines with J gene TRBJ2-1; 9 bases line up with TRBD2. Losses at the gene ends were 2 bases for V and 6 bases for J; bases not matched to a gene: 11. Looked up from germline, CDR1 is MDHEN and CDR2 is SYDVKM. The CDR3 has 17 amino acids. DNA for the CDR3: TGTGCCAGCAGTTTAATAGGGGAGCGGGGGGCACTCAATGAGCAGTTCTTC. Its protein product is CASSLIGERGALNEQFF.

This chain uses TRBV6-5 with TRBJ2-3, with TRBD1 matching 7 bases. The CDR3 length is 13 residues. V lost 8 bases, J lost 3 bases, and 5 bases stayed unmatched. Germline V lookup: CDR1 MNHEY, CDR2 SVGAGI. The CDR3 sequence is CASGLTGTDTQYF. The DNA of the CDR3 is TGTGCCAGCGGACTGACAGGGACAGATACGCAGTATTTT.

V and J are TRBV9 and TRBJ1-6; D is unclear. Germline CDR1 is SGDLS and CDR2 is YYNGEE. Trimming cost V 0 bases and J 10 bases, with 14 bases left between them. The CDR3 covers 15 residues. Here the CDR3 DNA reads TGTGCCAGCAGCGTAGACCTGGGTGGCGGATCACCCCTCCACTTT. It specifies CASSVDLGGGSPLHF.